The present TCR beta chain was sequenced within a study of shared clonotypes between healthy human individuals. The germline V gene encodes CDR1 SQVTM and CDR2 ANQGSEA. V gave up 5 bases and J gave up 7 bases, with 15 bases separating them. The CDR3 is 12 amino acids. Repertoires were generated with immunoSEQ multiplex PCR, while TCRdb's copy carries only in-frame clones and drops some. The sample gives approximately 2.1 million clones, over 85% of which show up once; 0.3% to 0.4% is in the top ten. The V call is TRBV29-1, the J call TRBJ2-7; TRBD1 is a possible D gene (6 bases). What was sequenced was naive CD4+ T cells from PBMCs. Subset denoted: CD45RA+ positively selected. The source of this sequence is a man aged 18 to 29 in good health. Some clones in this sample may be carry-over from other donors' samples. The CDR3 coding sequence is TGCAGCGTTTTAGGGGGATCGGGTGAGCAGTACTTC. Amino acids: CSVLGGSGEQYF.